The clone carrying this T cell receptor beta chain was seen a handful of times. Antigen unknown. Isolation of CD4+ naive, central memory, regulatory and stem cell-like memory cells was achieved by sorting via CD45RO/CCR7/CD25/CD127/CD95/CD27. The sample belongs to a study of beta chain features in type 1 diabetes. Study results and caveats: For Type 1 diabetes patients, all four CD4+ subsets carried TCRB CDR3s that were moderately but significantly shorter. Within the patient group, naive, central memory and Treg TCRB repertoires appeared more similar to each other than within healthy donors. Fewer junction insertions and more nucleotide deletions appeared in type 1 diabetes patients.

The germline gives CDR1 GTSNPN, CDR2 SVGIG (reference sequence). This CDR3 is built from 14 residues. Expressed TCRB transcripts were sequenced, since all the RNA that had been isolated was reverse transcribed. Generated by immunoSEQ multiplex PCR, the TCRdb table keeps only in-frame clones and is missing some. The table includes just over 450,000 clones, 30% detected once. The rearrangement joins TRBV30 to TRBJ2-5; D might be TRBD2 (7 bases). The end of the DNA is better explained by TRBJ2-7, so the J call may be wrong. Sequenced material: naive CD4+ T cells from blood. This TCR derives from a man between 18 and 29 years old in good health. CDR3 region: CAWTGGLISYEQYF. CDR3 bases: TGTGCCTGGACGGGGGGCCTTATCTCCTACGAGCAGTACTTC.